One T cell receptor (beta chain) is described in this entry. Its target is unknown. The V gene lost 0 bases and the J gene lost 0 bases, with 9 bases spanning the gap. The CDR3 has 16 amino acids. Germline assignment: CDR1 MRHNA and CDR2 SNTAGT. This sample is part of a study of graft-versus-host responses after intestinal transplantation. Overall study context: In this cohort, recipients had multivisceral, liver-intestinal, or isolated intestinal transplants. Every recipient underwent anti-thymocyte globulin induction, then tacrolimus and steroids for three to four years. General study results and limits: GvH clones detected in recipient marrow included some appearing first in ileum or blood.

The table came from immunoSEQ multiplex PCR; TCRdb's copy has only in-frame clones and leaves some out. This sample yields tens of thousands of clones, of which 85% to 90% are seen a single time; around 1.5% belongs to the top ten. The input for sequencing was PBMCs, taken 26 days after transplant. The sequence was obtained from a human patient who received an intestinal transplant, so some T cells may come from the graft donor. V is TRBV6-4 and J is TRBJ2-1; D uncertain. The CDR3 loop reads CASSDSLGSSYNEQFF. The CDR3 region has the DNA TGTGCCAGCAGTGACTCCTTGGGCAGCTCCTACAATGAGCAGTTCTTC.